These T cell receptor beta chains were read from a single sample in a study of blood T cell repertoires in COVID-19. Libraries were prepared by immunoSEQ multiplex PCR; TCRdb keeps only in-frame clonotypes and omits some of them. The sample lists under 300,000 clones, approximately 78% occurring once. The sample taken for sequencing was peripheral blood. Receptors originate from a woman younger than 35 with acute or convalescent COVID-19. CDR3s include the opening cysteine and the closing phenylalanine or tryptophan. A D gene is named only where the DNA matches it firmly. The listing skips clone size in some rows; elsewhere it reads once, few, many or a size class.

abundance: .
d_gene: TRBD2
j_gene: TRBJ2-2
v_gene: TRBV11-2
CDR3aa: CASSSRTSGRIRTGELFF
CDR3nt: TGTGCCAGCAGCTCAAGGACTAGCGGGAGGATAAGGACCGGGGAGCTGTTTTTT

abundance: .
d_gene: TRBD2
j_gene: TRBJ2-1
v_gene: TRBV7-2
CDR3aa: CASSFSGRTNSYNEQFF
CDR3nt: TGTGCCAGCAGCTTTAGCGGGAGGACCAACTCCTACAATGAGCAGTTCTTC

abundance: .
d_gene: .
j_gene: TRBJ2-7
v_gene: TRBV23-1
CDR3aa: CASSQITEFSYEQYF
CDR3nt: TGCGCCAGCAGTCAAATAACAGAGTTTAGCTACGAGCAGTACTTC

abundance: .
d_gene: TRBD1
j_gene: TRBJ2-5
v_gene: TRBV2
CDR3aa: CASRGPGQGKETQYF
CDR3nt: TGTGCCAGCAGGGGCCCGGGACAGGGGAAAGAGACCCAGTACTTC

abundance: .
d_gene: TRBD1
j_gene: TRBJ1-2
v_gene: TRBV5-1
CDR3aa: CASSPSGTGRGYTF
CDR3nt: TGCGCCAGCAGCCCCTCCGGGACAGGGAGAGGCTACACCTTC

abundance: .
d_gene: .
j_gene: TRBJ2-7
v_gene: TRBV2
CDR3aa: CASRTPAYEQYF
CDR3nt: TGTGCCAGCCGGACTCCCGCCTACGAGCAGTACTTC

abundance: .
d_gene: .
j_gene: TRBJ1-6
v_gene: TRBV5-1
CDR3aa: CASSSIPRGFDSPLHF
CDR3nt: TGCGCCAGCAGCTCGATTCCAAGGGGATTCGACTCACCCCTCCACTTT

abundance: .
d_gene: .
j_gene: TRBJ1-1
v_gene: TRBV6-5
CDR3aa: CASSYQGGNTEAFF
CDR3nt: TGTGCCAGCAGTTACCAGGGCGGGAACACTGAAGCTTTCTTT

abundance: .
d_gene: .
j_gene: TRBJ1-2
v_gene: TRBV7-2
CDR3aa: CASSLGQILYGYTF
CDR3nt: TGTGCCAGCAGCTTAGGACAGATACTCTATGGCTACACCTTC

abundance: once
d_gene: TRBD1
j_gene: TRBJ1-1
v_gene: TRBV25-1
CDR3aa: CASKKIQGGRTEAFF
CDR3nt: TGTGCCAGCAAGAAAATACAGGGGGGCCGCACTGAAGCTTTCTTT

abundance: .
d_gene: .
j_gene: TRBJ1-2
v_gene: TRBV9
CDR3aa: CASSVVPPAGDYGYTF
CDR3nt: TGTGCCAGCAGCGTAGTCCCCCCTGCGGGGGACTATGGCTACACCTTC

abundance: .
d_gene: TRBD1
j_gene: TRBJ2-7
v_gene: TRBV30
CDR3aa: CAWNQGDYEQYF
CDR3nt: TGTGCCTGGAACCAGGGGGACTACGAGCAGTACTTC

abundance: .
d_gene: .
j_gene: TRBJ2-1
v_gene: TRBV6-5
CDR3aa: CASSWSSYNEQFF
CDR3nt: TGTGCCAGCAGCTGGAGCTCCTACAATGAGCAGTTCTTC

abundance: few
d_gene: TRBD2
j_gene: TRBJ2-3
v_gene: TRBV19
CDR3aa: CASSTEREGTDTQYF
CDR3nt: TGTGCCAGTAGTACCGAGCGGGAGGGCACAGATACGCAGTATTTT

abundance: .
d_gene: TRBD1
j_gene: TRBJ1-1
v_gene: TRBV13
CDR3aa: CASSLSPGTGRNTEAFF
CDR3nt: TGTGCCAGCAGCTTAAGCCCGGGGACAGGTAGGAACACTGAAGCTTTCTTT

abundance: .
d_gene: TRBD1
j_gene: TRBJ1-2
v_gene: TRBV9
CDR3aa: CASSVDPFIIRTGRGIYGYTF
CDR3nt: TGTGCCAGCAGCGTAGACCCCTTCATTATACGGACAGGGAGGGGGATCTATGGCTACACCTTC